The sequence of this T cell receptor beta chain was determined in a study of T cells after yellow fever vaccination. TCRdb re-analysed the 5' RACE reads in MiXCR, keeping a single row per CDR3 protein. The table shows 250,000 or so distinct CDR3 sequences, with 3.6% occurring only once. This clonotype was seen at least ten times. The antigen is not known. Trimming cost V 7 bases and J 4 bases, with 17 bases left between them. The CDR3 spans 15 residues. Whole-study findings and limits: The secondary response peaked faster, at day 5 versus 15, but was weaker.

The chain recombines TRBV12-3 or TRBV12-4 with TRBJ1-3; TRBD1 is a possible D gene (6 bases). This clonotype originated in a man aged 18 to 30 who received the YFV17D yellow fever vaccine. This material consisted of PBMCs, taken 15 days after the yellow fever booster vaccination. The CDR3 region is CASTLVGGPGNTIYF. CDR3 DNA: TGTGCCAGCACCCTCGTGGGGGGGCCAGGAAACACCATATATTTT.